A single sample is the source of the 25 T cell receptor beta chains below, sequenced in a study of beta chain features in type 1 diabetes. Whole-study findings and limits: Shorter TCRB CDR3s, moderately but significantly so, were found in Type 1 diabetes patients in all four CD4+ subsets.

No antigens are known for them. Every bit of the isolated RNA underwent reverse transcription, so sequencing read expressed TCRB transcripts. Here immunoSEQ multiplex PCR was the method, and the copy in TCRdb shows in-frame clones only, minus some. The sample lists about 150,000 clones; about 9.4% were seen once. Input material: central memory CD4+ T cells from blood. All receptors derive from a man aged 25 to 40 with type 1 diabetes.

This clone was observed a few times. The chain employs TRBV7-9 and TRBJ2-7; TRBD2 agrees at 8 bases. The CDR3 has 14 residues. The ends lost 5 bases at V and 7 bases at J; junction bases unmatched: 10. Germline CDR1 reads SEHNR; CDR2 reads FQNEAQ (reference sequence). Here the CDR3 reads CASSASGSGQEQYF. The CDR3 DNA sequence: TGTGCCAGCAGCGCAAGCGGGAGCGGGCAGGAGCAGTACTTC.

This clone was counted only a few times. The chain has TRBV6-6 and TRBJ2-2; the D is unclear. The CDR3 covers 12 residues. Germline V gene data show CDR1 as MNHNY and CDR2 as SVGAGI (reference sequence). Trimming took 6 bases from V and 8 from J, leaving 10 bases between them. The CDR3 spells CASRVTGGELFF. In DNA form, the CDR3 reads TGTGCCAGCAGGGTCACTGGTGGGGAGCTGTTTTTT.

CDR3 sequence (DNA): TGCGCCAGCAGCCCCGGGACAGTCCTCTATGGCTACACCTTC. This encodes CASSPGTVLYGYTF. This chain connects TRBV5-1 to TRBJ1-2, with TRBD1 matching over 7 bases. Germline V gives CDR1 SGHRS, CDR2 YFSETQ. Losses at the gene ends were 4 bases for V and 4 bases for J; bases not matched to a gene: 7. The CDR3 runs 14 residues.

This CDR3 is CSVRGSNQPQHF. The CDR3 nucleotides read TGCAGCGTCCGGGGGAGCAATCAGCCCCAGCATTTT. The gene calls are TRBV29-1 and TRBJ1-5; D perhaps matches TRBD1 (5 bases). The CDR3 has 12 amino acids. V was shortened by 6 bases and J by 1 base, with 7 bases between the two germline ends. From germline, CDR1 is SQVTM and CDR2 ANQGSEA.

To note about this clone: One end of the junction is discordant with germline, which a read error may explain. The genes are TRBV2 and TRBJ2-3, with 9 bases that match TRBD1. There are 14 residues in the CDR3. Per germline, CDR1 SNHLY and CDR2 FYNNEI. The CDR3 sequence: CASTEQGATDTQYF. DNA of the CDR3: TGTGCCAGCACTGAACAGGGGGCCACAGATACGCAGTATTTT.

This clone came up a few times. The chain couples TRBV28 to TRBJ2-7; 7 bases are shared with TRBD1. V lost 8 bases to trimming and J lost 2 bases; unmatched junction nucleotides: 6. In germline, CDR1 is MDHEN, CDR2 SYDVKM. The CDR3 spans 13 residues. The CDR3 bases are TGTGCCAGCCGTGGGACAGTTACCTACGAGCAGTACTTC. It specifies CASRGTVTYEQYF. Drawing the rest from reference TRBV28 and TRBJ2-7, the complete variable domain is DVKVTQSSRYLVKRTGEKVFLECVQDMDHENMFWYRQDPGLGLRLIYFSYDVKMKEKGDIPEGYSVSREKKERFSLILESASTNQTSMYLCASRGTVTYEQYFGPGTRLTVT.

This clone was picked up a small number of times. The V call is TRBV7-6, the J call TRBJ2-2; 8 nucleotides match TRBD2. Losses at the gene ends were 3 bases for V and 0 bases for J; bases not matched to a gene: 0. Germline lookup yields CDR1 SGHVS and CDR2 FNYEAQ. CDR3 length: 15 residues. Written as DNA, the CDR3 is TGTGCCAGCAGCTTTAGCGGGACGAACACCGGGGAGCTGTTTTTT. Its translation: CASSFSGTNTGELFF.

The chain employs TRBV28 and TRBJ2-5; D remains ambiguous. The germline V gene encodes CDR1 MDHEN and CDR2 SYDVKM. V lost 3 bases and J 1 base, leaving 9 bases between the germline ends. The CDR3 covers 14 residues. The CDR3 sequence: CASSLWRGQETQYF. Written as DNA, the CDR3 is TGTGCCAGCAGTTTGTGGAGAGGCCAAGAGACCCAGTACTTC.

This clone was recorded a few times. The V call is TRBV5-1, the J call TRBJ2-5; 9 bases line up with TRBD2. Trimming at V came to 1 base and at J to 3 bases, leaving 4 bases not matched to a gene. The germline gives CDR1 SGHRS, CDR2 YFSETQ. The CDR3 is 15 amino acids. The CDR3 nucleotides read TGCGCCAGCAGCTTGCCTAGCGGGGCCGAAGAGACCCAGTACTTC. It translates to CASSLPSGAEETQYF.

The genes are TRBV6-6 and TRBJ1-5; no definite D call. Germline CDR1 is MNHNY and CDR2 is SVGAGI (reference sequence). The germline V and J ends were trimmed by 6 bases and 6 bases, with 9 bases remaining between them. CDR3 length: 12 amino acids. DNA of the CDR3: TGTGCCAGCAGCCCCCCCGGTCAGCCCCAGCATTTT. Its translation: CASSPPGQPQHF.

This clone was picked up one time. The chain carries TRBV7-3 and TRBJ2-1; 9 bases agree with TRBD1. Germline CDR1 SGHTA, CDR2 FQGTGA. V trimming: 8 bases; J trimming: 2 bases; junction bases outside the gene matches: 1. The CDR3 runs 13 residues. The CDR3 DNA is TGTGCCAGCGGGACAGGGACCTACAATGAGCAGTTCTTC. Its translation is CASGTGTYNEQFF.

The chain recombines TRBV19 with TRBJ2-2; 10 bases line up with TRBD1. Germline-derived CDR1 and CDR2 are LNHDA and SQIVND (reference sequence). The CDR3 covers 16 residues. V shed 2 bases, J shed 5 bases, and the junction held 5 bases outside the gene matches. The CDR3 DNA is TGTGCCAGTAGTATAAGAGGACAGGGGGGGACCGGGGAGCTGTTTTTT. Residues: CASSIRGQGGTGELFF.

The gene calls are TRBV5-8 and TRBJ2-1; no firm D call. V gave up 5 bases and J gave up 15 bases, with 9 bases separating them. Germline V gene sequence: CDR1 SGHTS, CDR2 YDEGEE. This CDR3 has 9 residues. The CDR3 DNA reads as TGTGCCAGCAGGGGCCTACCGTTCTTC. Translation gives CASRGLPFF. Full variable domain (outside the CDR3, taken from reference TRBV5-8 and TRBJ2-1): EAGVTQSPTHLIKTRGQQATLRCSPISGHTSVYWYQQALGLGLQFLLWYDEGEERNRGNFPPRFSGRQFPNYSSELNVNALELEDSALYLCASRGLPFFGPGTRLTVL.

The CDR3 is CASSKSGKPYNEQFF. The CDR3, as DNA: TGTGCCAGCAGCAAGTCGGGTAAGCCCTACAATGAGCAGTTCTTC. The genes are TRBV21-1 and TRBJ2-1; the table calls TRBD2, which could not be checked here. TRBV21-1 is noted as a pseudogene. The CDR3 loop spans 15 amino acids.

The chain joins TRBV7-2 to TRBJ1-1, with D hard to call. V was cut by 6 bases and J by 4 bases, with 15 bases left in between. CDR1 is SGHTA and CDR2 is FQGNSA in the germline V gene. The CDR3 runs to 14 residues. In nucleotides, the CDR3 is TGTGCCAGCAGACTAGCCTTTGAAGGCACTGAAGCTTTCTTT. It encodes CASRLAFEGTEAFF.

This chain connects TRBV7-3 to TRBJ2-1; 9 bases match TRBD1. There are 12 residues in the CDR3. Germline assignment: CDR1 SGHTA and CDR2 FQGTGA. V trimming: 8 bases; J trimming: 8 bases; junction bases outside the gene matches: 4. DNA of the CDR3: TGTGCCAGCGGGACAGGGCTCCATGAGCAGTTCTTC. Its protein is CASGTGLHEQFF.

Of note for this clone: Other DNA sequences within the sample encode an identical CDR3. The J gene is TRBJ2-7, the V gene TRBV30; 8 nucleotides agree with TRBD1. V lost 2 bases and J lost 1; bases outside the gene matches: 1. CDR1 is GTSNPN, CDR2 SVGIG, per germline (reference sequence). The CDR3 has 13 residues. The chain's CDR3 is CAWSTGGSYEQYF. The CDR3 region has the DNA TGTGCCTGGAGTACAGGGGGGTCCTACGAGCAGTACTTC.

This sequence joins TRBV5-1 and TRBJ2-5; TRBD2 matches 12 bases. V was clipped by 0 bases and J by 7 bases; unmatched bases: 7. The CDR3 spans 16 residues. Germline-derived CDR1 and CDR2 are SGHRS and YFSETQ. The CDR3 sequence is CASSLGLAGVGGTQYF. As DNA, the CDR3 is TGCGCCAGCAGCTTGGGACTAGCGGGAGTTGGAGGGACCCAGTACTTC.

V usage is TRBV18 and J usage is TRBJ2-1; 14 nucleotides align to TRBD2. The germline gives CDR1 KGHSH, CDR2 LQKENI. The CDR3 has 15 residues. Losses at the gene ends were 6 bases for V and 5 bases for J; bases not matched to a gene: 3. The CDR3 loop is CASSGLAGGHNEQFF. The CDR3, as DNA: TGTGCCAGCTCCGGACTAGCGGGAGGACACAATGAGCAGTTCTTC.

The CDR3 DNA reads as TGTGCCAGCAGCGCCCCGGGACTAGGGGCCGGGGAGCTGTTTTTT. Its protein is CASSAPGLGAGELFF. The gene calls are TRBV7-6 and TRBJ2-2; 8 bases match TRBD2. The CDR3 is made up of 15 amino acids. With 5 bases clipped from V and 6 bases from J, the junction kept 8 bases outside the gene matches. Germline CDR1 is SGHVS and CDR2 is FNYEAQ.

The table lists this clone with a few counts. This chain connects TRBV7-2 to TRBJ2-5; no definite D call. The CDR3 is 14 residues long. V was trimmed by 0 bases and J by 5 bases, leaving 10 bases between them. CDR1 SGHTA and CDR2 FQGNSA come from the germline V gene. The CDR3 protein is CASSLALRGETQYF. The CDR3 DNA reads as TGTGCCAGCAGCTTAGCACTACGTGGCGAGACCCAGTACTTC.

This clone was counted between two and nine times. V gene TRBV7-2 combines with J gene TRBJ2-7; the D gene is possibly TRBD2 (5 bases). The V end was cut by 5 bases, the J end by 7 bases, with 9 bases between. The CDR3 spans 11 residues. Germline CDR1 SGHTA, CDR2 FQGNSA. CDR3 residues: CASSPGKEQYF. CDR3 in DNA: TGTGCCAGCAGCCCGGGAAAAGAGCAGTACTTC.

This clone was seen many times. The rearrangement links TRBV29-1 to TRBJ1-1, with D perhaps TRBD1 (5 bases). The CDR3 length is 13 residues. In germline, CDR1 is SQVTM, CDR2 ANQGSEA. The V and J ends lost 3 bases and 0 bases respectively, with 8 bases between them. CDR3 in amino acids: CSVEDKLNTEAFF. CDR3 DNA sequence: TGCAGCGTTGAGGACAAACTGAACACTGAAGCTTTCTTT.

The chain carries TRBV15 and TRBJ1-1, with TRBD1 matching over 11 bases. The CDR3 runs 15 residues. V lost 1 base to trimming and J lost 4 bases; unmatched junction nucleotides: 2. The germline V gene has CDR1 LNHNV and CDR2 YYDKDF (reference sequence). CDR3 nucleotides: TGTGCCACCAGCAGAGCGGGACAGGGGGTCACTGAAGCTTTCTTT. Translated, it gives CATSRAGQGVTEAFF.

The genes are TRBV5-1 and TRBJ2-1; TRBD1 matches at 7 bases. The CDR3 length is 16 residues. V was clipped by 4 bases and J by 16 bases; unmatched bases: 23. Germline-derived CDR1 and CDR2 are SGHRS and YFSETQ. The CDR3 DNA reads as TGCGCCAGCAGCATGACAGGGTTAGCAAACTCGGCTCAGTCATTCTTC. Amino acids: CASSMTGLANSAQSFF.